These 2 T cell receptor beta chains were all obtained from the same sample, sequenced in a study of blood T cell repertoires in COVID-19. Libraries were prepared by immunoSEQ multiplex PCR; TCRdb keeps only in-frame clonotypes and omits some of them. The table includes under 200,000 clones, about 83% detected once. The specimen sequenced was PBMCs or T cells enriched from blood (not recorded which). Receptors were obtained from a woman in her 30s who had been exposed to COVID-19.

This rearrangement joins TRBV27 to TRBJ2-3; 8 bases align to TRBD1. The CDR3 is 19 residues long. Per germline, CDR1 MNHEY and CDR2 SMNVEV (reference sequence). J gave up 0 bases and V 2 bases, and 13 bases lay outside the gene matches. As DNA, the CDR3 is TGTGCCAGCAGTTTAGGCATTAGGGGGGACAGGTTGAGCACAGATACGCAGTATTTT. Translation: CASSLGIRGDRLSTDTQYF.

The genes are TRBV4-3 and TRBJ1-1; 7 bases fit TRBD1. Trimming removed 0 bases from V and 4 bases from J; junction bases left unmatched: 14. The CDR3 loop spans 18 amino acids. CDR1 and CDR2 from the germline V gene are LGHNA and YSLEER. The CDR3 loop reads CASSQDHSGRGPGTEAFF. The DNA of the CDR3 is TGCGCCAGCAGCCAAGATCATAGCGGTAGGGGGCCCGGCACTGAAGCTTTCTTT.